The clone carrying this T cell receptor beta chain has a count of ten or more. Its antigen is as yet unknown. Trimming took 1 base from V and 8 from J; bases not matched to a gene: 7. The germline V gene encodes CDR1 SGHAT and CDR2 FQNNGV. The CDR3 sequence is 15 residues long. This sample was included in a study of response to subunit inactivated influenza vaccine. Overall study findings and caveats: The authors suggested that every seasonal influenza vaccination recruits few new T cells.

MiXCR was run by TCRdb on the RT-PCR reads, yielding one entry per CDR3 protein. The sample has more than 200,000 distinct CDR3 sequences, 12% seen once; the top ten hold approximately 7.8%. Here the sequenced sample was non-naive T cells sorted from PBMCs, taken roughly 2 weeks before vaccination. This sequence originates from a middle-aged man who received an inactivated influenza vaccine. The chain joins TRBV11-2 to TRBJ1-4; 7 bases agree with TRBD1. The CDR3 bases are TGTGCCAGCAGCTTAGCCCAGGGGGGAAACGAAAAACTGTTTTTT. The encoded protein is CASSLAQGGNEKLFF.